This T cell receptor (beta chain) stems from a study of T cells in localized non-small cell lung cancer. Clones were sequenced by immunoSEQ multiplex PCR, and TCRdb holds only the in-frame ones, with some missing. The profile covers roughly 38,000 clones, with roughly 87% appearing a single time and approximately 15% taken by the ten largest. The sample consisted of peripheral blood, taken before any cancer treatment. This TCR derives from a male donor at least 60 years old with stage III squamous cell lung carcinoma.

The CDR3 DNA follows: TGTGCCAGCAGCCAAGGACTAGCATCCTACGAGCAGTACTTC. It is translated as CASSQGLASYEQYF. The chain couples TRBV4-2 to TRBJ2-7; TRBD2 aligns across 7 bases. V lost 1 base and J lost 1; bases outside the gene matches: 1. The germline gives CDR1 LGHNA, CDR2 YNFKEQ. This CDR3 spans 14 amino acids.